This TCR beta chain was captured in a study of T cells in Graves' hyperthyroidism and ophthalmopathy. For the study at large: Peripheral blood collection took place at initial diagnosis, before any treatment.

The germline V gene has CDR1 MNHEY and CDR2 SVGAGI. Trimming took 0 bases from V and 1 from J; bases not matched to a gene: 8. There are 19 residues in the CDR3. There were TCR beta CDR3 regions amplified from RNA transcripts. HTBI primers drove first-round RT-PCR of the TCR CDR3. TCRdb re-called the multiplex PCR reads with MiXCR, one entry per CDR3 protein. The data show about half a million distinct CDR3 sequences, about 20% seen once. Sample: blood. This sequence originates from a woman between 65 and 79 years old with Graves' ophthalmopathy. The chain joins TRBV6-5 to TRBJ2-5; TRBD2 matches at 13 bases. The CDR3 loop is CASSYSTSGRAVGQETQYF. CDR3 coding DNA: TGTGCCAGCAGTTACTCAACTAGCGGGAGGGCCGTGGGCCAAGAGACCCAGTACTTC.